This TCR beta chain was recorded in a study of human T cells and chemical hapten exposure. Turning to the study itself: Patch tests containing 0.01% DPC, applied to the upper back, were read at 6 days. Diagnoses of alopecia areata, totalis or universalis occurred in mostly female patients.

The time point denotes: patch test 2, 6 weeks after DPC sensitization. The treatment is: therapeutic diphenylcyclopropenone sensitization with weekly scalp DPC. TCRdb called the RACE reads again in MiXCR, with one record for every CDR3 protein. The sample consists of 140,000 or so distinct CDR3 sequences, about an eighth of them appearing once. This CDR3 comprises 14 residues. Germline V gene lookup returns CDR1 SGHTA and CDR2 FQGNSA. J lost 7 bases, V lost 5 bases, and 8 bases had no gene match. This clonotype turned up a few times. This TCR derives from a woman in her forties or fifties with alopecia areata. Some clones in this sample may be carry-over from other donors' samples. The J gene is TRBJ2-5, the V gene TRBV7-2; 9 bases line up with TRBD1. Sequenced here: whole blood, sampled in connection with sensitization to the hapten diphenylcyclopropenone (DPC). The DNA of the CDR3 is TGTGCCAGCAGCGCCACAGGGGGCGCAGGGACCCAGTACTTC. It encodes CASSATGGAGTQYF.